This T cell receptor (beta chain) was sequenced in a study of T-cell memory formation after mild COVID-19. This clonotype has just a few counts. Germline lookup yields CDR1 MNHNS and CDR2 SASEGT. The CDR3 is made up of 11 amino acids. Trimming stripped 6 bases from V and 5 bases from J, with 7 bases between. TCR alpha and TCR beta cDNA libraries with sample barcodes and UMIs came from 5'RACE using constant-segment primers. TCRdb used MiXCR to reprocess the 5' RACE reads, holding one entry per CDR3 protein. The sample consists of a few hundred thousand distinct CDR3 sequences, 15% to 20% of them appearing once.

The source of this sequence is a man between 18 and 35 years old who had mild COVID-19 (a few samples of this study predate the infection). Cell type and time point are not known. The J gene is TRBJ1-2, the V gene TRBV6-1; unclear D gene. The specimen sequenced was PBMCs or a T cell subset sorted from them (not recorded which). As DNA, the CDR3 is TGTGCCAGCAGCGGTCGGTATGGCTACACCTTC. Its protein is CASSGRYGYTF.